This T cell receptor (beta chain) was retrieved from a study of blood T cell repertoires in COVID-19. Study information: The samples span acute and convalescent COVID-19 from the United States, Italy and Spain. From T cells, B-cell-depleted T cells, or PBMCs came the material, which was cDNA or gDNA.

Enrolled during active infection, Seattle patients were then followed longitudinally. Only in-frame clones appear in the TCRdb table, and some are missing; sequencing was by immunoSEQ multiplex PCR. The top ten hold around 2.9% of the sample, which has about 170,000 clones, roughly 86% seen once. Germline-derived CDR1 and CDR2 are ENHRY and SYGVKD. The V gene lost 3 bases and the J gene lost 0 bases, with 10 bases spanning the gap. The CDR3 covers 15 residues. The rearrangement joins TRBV10-3 to TRBJ2-3, with D possibly being TRBD2 (5 bases). This receptor was obtained from a woman of 80 years or more with COVID-19, enrolled during active disease. Sequenced: peripheral blood. CDR3 amino acids: CAISDLAASTDTQYF. The DNA of the CDR3 is TGTGCCATCAGTGATCTAGCAGCTAGCACAGATACGCAGTATTTT.